Listed here are 22 T cell receptor beta chains from one sample, sequenced in a study of radiotherapy plus CTLA-4 blockade in lung cancer. TCRdb's copy holds only in-frame clones and misses some; the assay was immunoSEQ multiplex PCR. The sample has tens of thousands of clones, roughly three quarters seen once. This specimen was peripheral blood, taken from a patient treated with radiotherapy plus ipilimumab. All receptors derive from a human donor with non-small cell lung cancer that progressed on radiotherapy plus ipilimumab.

CDR3 in amino acids: CASSPGQNNEQFF. Here the CDR3 DNA reads TGCGCCAGCAGCCCCGGCCAAAACAATGAGCAGTTCTTC. The chain carries TRBV5-1 and TRBJ2-1; no firm D call. Germline V CDR1 and CDR2: SGHRS, YFSETQ. Trimming took 4 bases from V and 5 from J, leaving 10 bases between them. The CDR3 is 13 residues long.

The chain couples TRBV7-9 to TRBJ1-1; a possible D gene is TRBD1 (6 bases). The germline CDR1 and CDR2 sequences are SEHNR and FQNEAQ (reference sequence). This CDR3 is 15 amino acids long. V shed 3 bases and J shed 4 bases, with 15 bases lying between them. In nucleotides, the CDR3 is TGTGCCAGCAGCTTCCCTCCGGGACAAAGCACTGAAGCTTTCTTT. This encodes CASSFPPGQSTEAFF.

This clone has just a few counts. The chain employs TRBV5-1 and TRBJ1-4, with TRBD1 matching 7 bases. Germline-derived CDR1 and CDR2 are SGHRS and YFSETQ. The V segment lost 0 bases and the J segment 6 bases; nucleotides outside the gene matches: 5. The CDR3 loop spans 15 amino acids. CDR3 bases: TGCGCCAGCAGCTTGGCCGGGACAGCAGATGAAAAACTGTTTTTT. Its translation: CASSLAGTADEKLFF.

V is TRBV27 and J is TRBJ2-5; D is unresolved. CDR3 length equals 14 residues. Per germline, CDR1 MNHEY and CDR2 SMNVEV (reference sequence). V gave up 2 bases and J gave up 1 base, with 8 bases separating them. The CDR3 DNA reads as TGTGCCAGCAGTTTAGGGTCCCCCCAAGAGACCCAGTACTTC. This gives the protein CASSLGSPQETQYF.

The genes are TRBV14 and TRBJ2-3; D perhaps matches TRBD2 (6 bases). The CDR3 has 17 amino acids. V was shortened by 4 bases and J by 2 bases, with 19 bases between the two germline ends. Germline loops: CDR1 SGHDN, CDR2 FVKESK. The CDR3 region has the DNA TGTGCCAGCAGCCCCACAGAGAGGTGGAGGGACACAGATACGCAGTATTTT. Its protein is CASSPTERWRDTDTQYF.

This clone has a single count. The CDR3 protein is CASSEDWITDTQYF. The CDR3 DNA reads TGTGCCAGCAGTGAGGACTGGATCACAGATACGCAGTATTTT. This chain connects TRBV2 to TRBJ2-3, with D perhaps matching TRBD2 (5 bases). The CDR3 covers 14 residues. Per the germline V gene, CDR1 is SNHLY and CDR2 is FYNNEI. The ends were cut back, 3 bases at V and 2 bases at J, with 9 bases in the middle.

The gene calls are TRBV5-1 and TRBJ2-3; the D gene is possibly TRBD2 (6 bases). Trimming cost V 5 bases and J 1 base, with 17 bases left between them. Germline lookup yields CDR1 SGHRS and CDR2 YFSETQ. The CDR3 loop spans 16 amino acids. DNA for the CDR3: TGCGCCAGCAGTGGTGCCAGGGCGGGGCGCACAGATACGCAGTATTTT. Its protein is CASSGARAGRTDTQYF.

This clone has just a few counts. The CDR3 region is CAIRGEGTGDTQYF. DNA for the CDR3: TGTGCCATCAGGGGGGAGGGGACTGGAGATACGCAGTATTTT. The chain couples TRBV10-3 to TRBJ2-3; 7 bases line up with TRBD2. The V segment lost 6 bases and the J segment 5 bases; nucleotides outside the gene matches: 8. Germline V lookup: CDR1 ENHRY, CDR2 SYGVKD. The CDR3 runs to 14 residues.

This clone appeared a single time. The chain couples TRBV25-1 to TRBJ1-2; perhaps TRBD1 as D (6 bases). CDR3 size: 18 residues. V shed 0 bases and J shed 4 bases, with 21 bases lying between them. Germline CDR1 and CDR2: MGHDK and SYGVNS. The CDR3 reads CASSEYGAIQGFSYGYTF. The CDR3 DNA sequence: TGTGCCAGCAGTGAATATGGGGCGATACAGGGTTTTTCCTATGGCTACACCTTC.

This rearrangement joins TRBV5-1 to TRBJ1-2; D gene ambiguous. V gave up 0 bases and J gave up 6 bases, with 6 bases separating them. The CDR3 contains 12 residues. From germline, CDR1 is SGHRS and CDR2 YFSETQ. The CDR3 is CASSLEGDGYTF. In DNA form, the CDR3 reads TGCGCCAGCAGCTTGGAGGGCGATGGCTACACCTTC.

The genes are TRBV28 and TRBJ2-2; D is ambiguous. The V end was cut by 6 bases, the J end by 7 bases, with 9 bases between. The V gene's germline CDR1 is MDHEN and CDR2 SYDVKM. The CDR3 totals 12 residues. The CDR3 DNA reads TGTGCCAGCAGAGACTGGGGCGGGGAGCTGTTTTTT. This encodes CASRDWGGELFF.

The chain couples TRBV5-6 to TRBJ1-2; TRBD1 agrees at 7 bases. The CDR3 spans 15 residues. The germline gives CDR1 SGHDT, CDR2 YYEEEE. Trimming took 3 bases from V and 4 from J; bases not matched to a gene: 9. CDR3 region: CASSSTAGGGYGYTF. CDR3 nucleotide sequence: TGTGCCAGCAGCTCTACGGCAGGGGGTGGCTATGGCTACACCTTC.

The V and J genes are TRBV5-1 and TRBJ1-1, with no clear D. The V end was cut by 1 base, the J end by 1 base, with 5 bases between. Germline CDR1 is SGHRS and CDR2 is YFSETQ. The length of the CDR3 is 13 residues. CDR3 sequence: CASSLQGNTEAFF. In DNA form, the CDR3 reads TGCGCCAGCAGCTTGCAAGGGAACACTGAAGCTTTCTTT.

This sequence joins TRBV30 and TRBJ1-5; the match to TRBD1 covers 7 bases. Germline values: CDR1 GTSNPN, CDR2 SVGIG (reference sequence). V was pared by 5 bases and J by 1 base, with 5 bases of the junction left unmatched. The CDR3 extends over 14 amino acids. The CDR3 is CAWAEGASNQPQHF. The CDR3 DNA reads TGTGCCTGGGCGGAGGGGGCCAGCAATCAGCCCCAGCATTTT.

DNA of the CDR3: TGTGCCAGCAGACCCACCCAGACAGGGCCCTATGGCTACACCTTC. Translated: CASRPTQTGPYGYTF. The chain carries TRBV7-6 and TRBJ1-2; 7 bases are a match to TRBD1. CDR1 SGHVS and CDR2 FNYEAQ come from the germline V gene. The J segment lost 4 bases and the V segment lost 6 bases, leaving 11 bases of the junction unmatched. CDR3 size: 15 residues.

This chain links TRBV7-2 with TRBJ1-6; TRBD1 is a possible D gene (6 bases). Germline values: CDR1 SGHTA, CDR2 FQGNSA. V lost 5 bases to trimming and J lost 7 bases, with 12 bases between them. CDR3 size: 14 residues. CDR3 sequence (DNA): TGTGCCAGCAGCCCCGGACAGTTCAATTCACCCCTCCACTTT. Translation: CASSPGQFNSPLHF.

J is TRBJ2-2 and V is TRBV7-9; 8 nucleotides agree with TRBD2. Germline-derived CDR1 and CDR2 are SEHNR and FQNEAQ (reference sequence). Trimming removed 3 bases from V and 4 bases from J; junction bases left unmatched: 7. This CDR3 region has 16 residues. The CDR3 DNA reads TGTGCCAGCAGCTTTTCCTCCAGCGGGAGCACCGGGGAGCTGTTTTTT. This encodes CASSFSSSGSTGELFF.

The J gene is TRBJ2-2, the V gene TRBV11-3, with D possibly being TRBD2 (7 bases). Trimming removed 5 bases from V and 7 bases from J, with 11 bases in between. The CDR3 covers 13 residues. Germline lookup yields CDR1 SGHNT and CDR2 YENEEA. The CDR3 DNA is TGTGCCAGCAGCCTCGGGGGGCGCGGGGAGCTGTTTTTT. This codes for CASSLGGRGELFF.

The chain recombines TRBV11-2 with TRBJ2-3; D gene ambiguous. V was trimmed by 3 bases and J by 2 bases, leaving 0 bases between them. The CDR3 is made up of 11 amino acids. Germline values: CDR1 SGHAT, CDR2 FQNNGV. For the CDR3, the DNA is TGTGCCAGCAGCTTCACAGATACGCAGTATTTT. This encodes CASSFTDTQYF.

The rearrangement uses TRBV27 and TRBJ2-1, with 8 positions matching TRBD2. Germline V CDR1 and CDR2: MNHEY, SMNVEV (reference sequence). The trim removed 7 bases at V and 3 bases at J, leaving 8 bases unmatched. This CDR3 region has 15 residues. The CDR3 nucleotides read TGTGCCAGCACCCGGCGGAGCGGGAGCTACAATGAGCAGTTCTTC. Its protein is CASTRRSGSYNEQFF.

This chain links TRBV9 with TRBJ2-7; D remains ambiguous. The V and J ends lost 0 bases and 6 bases respectively, with 10 bases between them. The CDR3 totals 13 residues. CDR1 SGDLS and CDR2 YYNGEE come from the germline V gene. The CDR3 DNA sequence: TGTGCCAGCAGCGTAGGCCTAGAAGGCGAGCAGTACTTC. Translation: CASSVGLEGEQYF.

The CDR3 loop reads CATSRDRMGGTEAFF. The CDR3 DNA follows: TGTGCCACCAGCAGAGATCGAATGGGGGGCACTGAAGCTTTCTTT. V and J are TRBV15 and TRBJ1-1, with D possibly being TRBD1 (5 bases). The germline CDR1 and CDR2 sequences are LNHNV and YYDKDF (reference sequence). The V and J ends lost 0 bases and 4 bases respectively, with 12 bases between them. This CDR3 comprises 15 residues.